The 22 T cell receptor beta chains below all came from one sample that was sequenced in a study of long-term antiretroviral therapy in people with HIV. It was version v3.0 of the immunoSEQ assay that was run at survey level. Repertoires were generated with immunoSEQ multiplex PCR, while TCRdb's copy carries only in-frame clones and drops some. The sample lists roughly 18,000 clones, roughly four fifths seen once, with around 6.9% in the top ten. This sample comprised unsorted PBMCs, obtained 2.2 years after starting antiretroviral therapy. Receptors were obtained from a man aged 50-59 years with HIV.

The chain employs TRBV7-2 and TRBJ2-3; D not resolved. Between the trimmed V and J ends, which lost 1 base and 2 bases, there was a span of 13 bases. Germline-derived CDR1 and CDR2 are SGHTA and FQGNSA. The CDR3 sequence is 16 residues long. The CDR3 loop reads CASSLVRSTYTDTQYF. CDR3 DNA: TGTGCCAGCAGCTTAGTCCGGTCCACTTACACAGATACGCAGTATTTT.

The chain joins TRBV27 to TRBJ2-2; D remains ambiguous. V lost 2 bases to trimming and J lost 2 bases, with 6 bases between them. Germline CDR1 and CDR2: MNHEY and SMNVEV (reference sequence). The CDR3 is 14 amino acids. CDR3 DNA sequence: TGTGCCAGCAGTTTAGTGGTTAACACCGGGGAGCTGTTTTTT. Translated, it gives CASSLVVNTGELFF.

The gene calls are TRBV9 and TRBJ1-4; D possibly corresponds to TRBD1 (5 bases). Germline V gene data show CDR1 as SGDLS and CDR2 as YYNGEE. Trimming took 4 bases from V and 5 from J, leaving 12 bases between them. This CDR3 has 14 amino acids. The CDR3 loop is CASSPSGRNEKLFF. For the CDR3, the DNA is TGTGCCAGCAGCCCCTCGGGGCGGAATGAAAAACTGTTTTTT.

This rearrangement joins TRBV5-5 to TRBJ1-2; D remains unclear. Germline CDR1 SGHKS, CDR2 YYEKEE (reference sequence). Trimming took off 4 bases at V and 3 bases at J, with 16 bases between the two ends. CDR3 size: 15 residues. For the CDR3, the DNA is TGTGCCAGCAGCCTGACCGACCTTCGGGACTATGGCTACACCTTC. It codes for CASSLTDLRDYGYTF.

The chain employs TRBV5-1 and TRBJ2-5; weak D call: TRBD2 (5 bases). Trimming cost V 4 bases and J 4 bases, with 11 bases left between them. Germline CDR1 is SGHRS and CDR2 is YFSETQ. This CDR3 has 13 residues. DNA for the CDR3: TGCGCCAGCAGCCCGAACCGGGGAGAGACCCAGTACTTC. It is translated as CASSPNRGETQYF.

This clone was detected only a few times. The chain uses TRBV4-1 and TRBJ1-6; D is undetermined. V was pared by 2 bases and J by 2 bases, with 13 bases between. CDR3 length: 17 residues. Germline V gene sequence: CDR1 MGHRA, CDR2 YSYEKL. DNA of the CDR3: TGCGCCAGCAGCCAACAGGACGTTGGCCCCTATAATTCACCCCTCCACTTT. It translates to CASSQQDVGPYNSPLHF.

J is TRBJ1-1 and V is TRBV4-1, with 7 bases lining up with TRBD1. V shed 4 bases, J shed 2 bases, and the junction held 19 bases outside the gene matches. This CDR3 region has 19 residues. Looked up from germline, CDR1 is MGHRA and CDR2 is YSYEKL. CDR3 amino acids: CASSPGGGRRFRENTEAFF. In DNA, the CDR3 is TGCGCCAGCAGCCCAGGGGGAGGGCGTCGGTTCAGGGAAAACACTGAAGCTTTCTTT.

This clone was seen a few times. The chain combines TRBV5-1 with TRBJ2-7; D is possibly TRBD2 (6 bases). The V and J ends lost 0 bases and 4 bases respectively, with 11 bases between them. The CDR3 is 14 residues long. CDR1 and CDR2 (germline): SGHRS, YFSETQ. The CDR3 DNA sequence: TGCGCCAGCAGCTTGGAGGCGGAGGGGTACGAGCAGTACTTC. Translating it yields CASSLEAEGYEQYF.

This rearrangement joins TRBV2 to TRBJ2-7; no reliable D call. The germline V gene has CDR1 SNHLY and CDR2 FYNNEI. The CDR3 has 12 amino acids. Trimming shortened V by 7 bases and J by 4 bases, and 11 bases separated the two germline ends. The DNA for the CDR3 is TGTGCCAGCACCTCCGACCTTTACGAGCAGTACTTC. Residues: CASTSDLYEQYF.

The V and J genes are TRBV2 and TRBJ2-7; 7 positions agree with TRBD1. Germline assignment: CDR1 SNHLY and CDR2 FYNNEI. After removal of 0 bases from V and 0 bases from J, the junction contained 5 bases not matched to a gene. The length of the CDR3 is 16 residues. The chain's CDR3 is CASSEAQDRYSYEQYF. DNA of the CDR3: TGTGCCAGCAGTGAAGCGCAGGACAGGTACTCCTACGAGCAGTACTTC.

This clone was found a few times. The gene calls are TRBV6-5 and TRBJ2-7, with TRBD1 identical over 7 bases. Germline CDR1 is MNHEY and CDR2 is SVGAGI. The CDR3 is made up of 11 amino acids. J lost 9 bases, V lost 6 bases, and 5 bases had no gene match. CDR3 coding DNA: TGTGCCAGCAGGACAGGGCTGTGGCAGTACTTC. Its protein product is CASRTGLWQYF.

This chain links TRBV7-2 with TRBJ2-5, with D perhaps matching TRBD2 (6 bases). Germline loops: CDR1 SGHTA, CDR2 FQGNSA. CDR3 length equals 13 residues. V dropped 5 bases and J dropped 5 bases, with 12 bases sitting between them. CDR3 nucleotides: TGTGCCAGCAGCAAACCGGGACTTGAGACCCAGTACTTC. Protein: CASSKPGLETQYF.

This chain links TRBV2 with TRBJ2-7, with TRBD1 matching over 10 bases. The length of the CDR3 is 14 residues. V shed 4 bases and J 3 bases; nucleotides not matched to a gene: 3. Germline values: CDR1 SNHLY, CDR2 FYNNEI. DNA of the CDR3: TGTGCCAGCAGTGCCGGGACAGGGGACTACGAGCAGTACTTC. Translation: CASSAGTGDYEQYF.

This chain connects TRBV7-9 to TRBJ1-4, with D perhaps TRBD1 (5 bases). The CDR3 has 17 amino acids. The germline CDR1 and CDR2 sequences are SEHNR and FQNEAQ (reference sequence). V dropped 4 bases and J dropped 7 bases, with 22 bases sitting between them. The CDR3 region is CASSSSWGPRQSEKLFF. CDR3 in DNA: TGTGCCAGCAGCTCTTCCTGGGGACCACGGCAGAGTGAAAAACTGTTTTTT.

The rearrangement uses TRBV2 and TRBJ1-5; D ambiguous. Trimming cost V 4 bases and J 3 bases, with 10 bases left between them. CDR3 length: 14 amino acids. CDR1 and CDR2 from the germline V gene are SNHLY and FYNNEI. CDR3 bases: TGTGCCAGCAGTGTGAGGCAGGTCAATCAGCCCCAGCATTTT. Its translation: CASSVRQVNQPQHF. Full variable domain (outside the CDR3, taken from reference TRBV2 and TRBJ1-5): EPEVTQTPSHQVTQMGQEVILRCVPISNHLYFYWYRQILGQKVEFLVSFYNNEISEKSEIFDDQFSVERPDGSNFTLKIRSTKLEDSAMYFCASSVRQVNQPQHFGDGTRLSIL.

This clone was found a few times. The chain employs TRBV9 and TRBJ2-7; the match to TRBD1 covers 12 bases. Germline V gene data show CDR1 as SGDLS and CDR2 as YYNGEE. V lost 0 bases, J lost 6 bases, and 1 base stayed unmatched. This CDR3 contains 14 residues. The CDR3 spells CASSVGDRGLEQYF. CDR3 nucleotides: TGTGCCAGCAGCGTAGGGGACAGGGGGCTCGAGCAGTACTTC.

The CDR3 region is CASSVGAGGPWETQYF. As DNA, the CDR3 is TGTGCCAGCAGCGTAGGAGCGGGGGGGCCCTGGGAGACCCAGTACTTC. V and J are TRBV9 and TRBJ2-5, with 10 positions matching TRBD2. The CDR3 has 16 amino acids. Germline CDR1 and CDR2: SGDLS and YYNGEE. Trimming took 0 bases from V and 5 from J; bases not matched to a gene: 7. Full variable domain (rest looked up from reference TRBV9 and TRBJ2-5): DSGVTQTPKHLITATGQRVTLRCSPRSGDLSVYWYQQSLDQGLQFLIQYYNGEERAKGNILERFSAQQFPDLHSELNLSSLELGDSALYFCASSVGAGGPWETQYFGPGTRLLVL.

CDR3 sequence (DNA): TGTGCCAGCAGCACCCCCACGGATACGCAGTATTTT. Its translation: CASSTPTDTQYF. This rearrangement joins TRBV9 to TRBJ2-3; the D is unclear. CDR1 is SGDLS and CDR2 is YYNGEE in the germline V gene. V lost 4 bases, J lost 6 bases, and 9 bases lay in between. This CDR3 is 12 amino acids long.

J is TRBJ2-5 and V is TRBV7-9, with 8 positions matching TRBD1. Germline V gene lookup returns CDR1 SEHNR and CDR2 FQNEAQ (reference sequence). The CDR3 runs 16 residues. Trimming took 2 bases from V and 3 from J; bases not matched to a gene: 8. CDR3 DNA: TGTGCCAGCAGCTTACAGGGGGCGGGTATGGAAGAGACCCAGTACTTC. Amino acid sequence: CASSLQGAGMEETQYF.

The CDR3 bases are TGCGCCAGCAGCCAAGGACTAGCGGGACGGGGGGGGGCCTACGAGCAGTACTTC. Translated, it gives CASSQGLAGRGGAYEQYF. The genes are TRBV4-3 and TRBJ2-7; 11 bases are a match to TRBD2. Unmatched junction bases numbered 10, after V lost 1 base and J lost 2 bases. Germline CDR1 LGHNA, CDR2 YSLEER. This CDR3 has 18 amino acids.

This CDR3 is CASSTQGSDSPLHF. DNA for the CDR3: TGTGCCAGTAGTACGCAGGGATCTGATTCACCCCTCCACTTT. The chain has TRBV19 and TRBJ1-6, with a tentative D call TRBD1 (5 bases). Germline V CDR1 and CDR2: LNHDA, SQIVND (reference sequence). CDR3 length: 14 residues. V lost 4 bases and J 8 bases, leaving 12 bases between the germline ends.

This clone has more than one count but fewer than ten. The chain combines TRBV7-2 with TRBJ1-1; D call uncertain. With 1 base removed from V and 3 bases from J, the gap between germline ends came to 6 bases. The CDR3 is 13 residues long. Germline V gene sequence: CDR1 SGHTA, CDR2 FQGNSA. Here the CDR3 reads CASSLELYTEAFF. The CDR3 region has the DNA TGTGCCAGCAGCTTAGAATTGTACACTGAAGCTTTCTTT. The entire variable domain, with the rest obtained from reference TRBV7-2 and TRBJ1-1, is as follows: GAGVSQSPSNKVTEKGKDVELRCDPISGHTALYWYRQSLGQGLEFLIYFQGNSAPDKSGLPSDRFSAERTGGSVSTLTIQRTQQEDSAVYLCASSLELYTEAFFGQGTRLTVV.